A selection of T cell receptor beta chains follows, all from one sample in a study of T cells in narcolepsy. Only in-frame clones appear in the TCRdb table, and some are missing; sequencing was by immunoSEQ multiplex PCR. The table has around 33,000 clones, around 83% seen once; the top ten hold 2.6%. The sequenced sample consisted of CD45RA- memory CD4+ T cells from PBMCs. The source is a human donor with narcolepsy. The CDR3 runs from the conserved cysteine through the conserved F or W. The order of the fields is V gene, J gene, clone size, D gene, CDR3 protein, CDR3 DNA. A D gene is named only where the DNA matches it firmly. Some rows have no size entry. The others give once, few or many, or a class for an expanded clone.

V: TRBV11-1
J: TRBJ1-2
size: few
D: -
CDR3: CASSLNGDYGYTF
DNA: TGTGCCAGCAGCTTAAACGGTGACTATGGCTACACCTTC

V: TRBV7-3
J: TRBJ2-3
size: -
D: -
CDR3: CASSSRGTYRNTDTQYF
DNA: TGTGCCAGCAGCTCCCGTGGGACTTACAGAAACACAGATACGCAGTATTTT

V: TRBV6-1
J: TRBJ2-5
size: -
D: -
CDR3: CASSTGRQETQYF
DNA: TGTGCCAGCAGTACGGGGAGGCAAGAGACCCAGTACTTC

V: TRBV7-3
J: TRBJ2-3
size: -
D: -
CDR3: CASSSTGSFTDTQYF
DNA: TGTGCCAGCAGCTCAACCGGGAGTTTCACAGATACGCAGTATTTT

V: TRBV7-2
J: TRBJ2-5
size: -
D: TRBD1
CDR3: CASSPRTGYQETQYF
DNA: TGTGCCAGCAGCCCTCGGACAGGATACCAAGAGACCCAGTACTTC

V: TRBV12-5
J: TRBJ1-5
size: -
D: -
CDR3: CASGWAAGAQHF
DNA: TGTGCTAGTGGTTGGGCGGCGGGGGCCCAGCATTTT

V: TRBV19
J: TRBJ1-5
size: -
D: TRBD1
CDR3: CASSMTTGARGNQPQHF
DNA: TGTGCCAGTAGTATGACTACAGGGGCCCGGGGCAATCAGCCCCAGCATTTT

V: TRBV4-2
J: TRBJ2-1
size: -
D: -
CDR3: CASSQRGAHPNEQFF
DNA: TGTGCCAGCAGCCAAAGGGGGGCCCACCCGAATGAGCAGTTCTTC

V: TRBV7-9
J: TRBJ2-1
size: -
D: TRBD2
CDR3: CASSSKGLGGNEQFF
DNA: TGTGCCAGCAGCTCCAAAGGACTAGGAGGCAATGAGCAGTTCTTC

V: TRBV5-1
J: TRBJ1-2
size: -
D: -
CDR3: CASSPGTLVYGYTF
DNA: TGCGCCAGCAGCCCCGGGACGTTAGTCTATGGCTACACCTTC

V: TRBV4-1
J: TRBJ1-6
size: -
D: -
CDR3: CASSQDFRRGAPSLHF
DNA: TGCGCCAGCAGCCAAGATTTCCGAAGAGGGGCTCCCTCCCTCCACTTT

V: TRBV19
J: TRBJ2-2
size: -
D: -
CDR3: CASSIGGGAGELFF
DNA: TGTGCCAGTAGTATAGGTGGAGGGGCCGGGGAGCTGTTTTTT

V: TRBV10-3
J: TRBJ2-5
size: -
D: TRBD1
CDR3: CAISESETGEETQYF
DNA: TGTGCCATCAGTGAGTCAGAGACAGGGGAAGAGACCCAGTACTTC

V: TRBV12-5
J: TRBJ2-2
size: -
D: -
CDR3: CASGLSDGELFF
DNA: TGTGCTAGTGGTTTGTCTGACGGGGAGCTGTTTTTT

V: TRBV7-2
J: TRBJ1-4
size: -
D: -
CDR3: CASSSQGNEKLFF
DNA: TGTGCCAGCAGCTCACAGGGAAATGAAAAACTGTTTTTT

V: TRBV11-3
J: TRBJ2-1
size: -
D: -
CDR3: CASSLIGASYNEQFF
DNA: TGTGCCAGCAGCTTAATCGGGGCCTCCTACAATGAGCAGTTCTTC

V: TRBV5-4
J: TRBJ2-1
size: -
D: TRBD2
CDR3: CASSLGRLAGINEQFF
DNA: TGTGCCAGCAGCTTGGGTCGACTAGCGGGGATCAATGAGCAGTTCTTC

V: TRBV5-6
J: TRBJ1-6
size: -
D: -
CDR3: CASSLRQARNSPLHF
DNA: TGTGCCAGCAGCTTGAGGCAGGCCCGGAATTCACCCCTCCACTTT

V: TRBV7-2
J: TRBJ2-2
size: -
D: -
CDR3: CASSLTRDNGELFF
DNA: TGTGCCAGCAGCTTAACCAGGGATAACGGGGAGCTGTTTTTT

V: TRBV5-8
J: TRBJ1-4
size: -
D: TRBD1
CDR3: CASSLGTGRQKLFF
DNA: TGTGCCAGCAGCCTCGGGACAGGGAGGCAAAAACTGTTTTTT

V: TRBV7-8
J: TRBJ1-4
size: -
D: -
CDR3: CASSLQGSEKLFF
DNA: TGTGCCAGCAGTCTACAGGGTAGTGAAAAACTGTTTTTT

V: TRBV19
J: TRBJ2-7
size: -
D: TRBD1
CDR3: CASPGQTTYEQYF
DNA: TGTGCCAGTCCGGGACAGACAACCTACGAGCAGTACTTC

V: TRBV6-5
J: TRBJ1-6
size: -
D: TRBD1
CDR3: CASSFYRGNNSPLHF
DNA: TGTGCCAGCAGTTTCTACAGGGGGAATAATTCACCCCTCCACTTT

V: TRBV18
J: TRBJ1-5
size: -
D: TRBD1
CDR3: CASSVTGDNQPQHF
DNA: TGTGCCAGCTCAGTAACAGGGGACAATCAGCCCCAGCATTTT

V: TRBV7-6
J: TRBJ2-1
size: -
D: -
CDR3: CASSRTRGVYNEQFF
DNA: TGTGCCAGCAGCCGGACGCGGGGCGTTTACAATGAGCAGTTCTTC

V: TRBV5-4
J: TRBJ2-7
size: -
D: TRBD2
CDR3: CASSPRGRDYEQYF
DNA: TGTGCCAGCAGCCCCCGTGGGAGGGACTACGAGCAGTACTTC

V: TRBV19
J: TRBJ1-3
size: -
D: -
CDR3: CASSPQGFGNTIYF
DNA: TGTGCCAGTAGCCCACAGGGTTTTGGAAACACCATATATTTT

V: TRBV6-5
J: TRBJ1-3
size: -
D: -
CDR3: CASSYRGASGNTIYF
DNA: TGTGCCAGCAGTTACAGGGGCGCCTCTGGAAACACCATATATTTT

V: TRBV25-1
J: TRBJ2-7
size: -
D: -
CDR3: CASSVRQRGEQYF
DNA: TGTGCCAGCAGTGTTCGCCAGAGGGGGGAGCAGTACTTC

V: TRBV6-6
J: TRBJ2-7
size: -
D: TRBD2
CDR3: CASGLANYEQYF
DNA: TGTGCCAGTGGACTAGCGAACTACGAGCAGTACTTC

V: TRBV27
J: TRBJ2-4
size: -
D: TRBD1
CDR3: CASSVRTGFGNIQYF
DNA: TGTGCCAGCAGTGTCCGGACAGGGTTTGGGAACATTCAGTACTTC

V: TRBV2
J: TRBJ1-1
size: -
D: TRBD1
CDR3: CASSQQGDVEAFF
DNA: TGTGCCAGCAGTCAACAGGGGGATGTTGAAGCTTTCTTT

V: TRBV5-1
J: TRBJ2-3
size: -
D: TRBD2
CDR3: CASSPRLAGTSTDTQYF
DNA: TGCGCCAGCAGCCCCAGACTAGCGGGTACTAGCACAGATACGCAGTATTTT

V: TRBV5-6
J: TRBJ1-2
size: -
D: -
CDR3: CASSMMGRNYGYTF
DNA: TGTGCCAGCAGCATGATGGGGCGTAACTATGGCTACACCTTC

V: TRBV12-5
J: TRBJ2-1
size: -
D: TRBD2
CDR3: CASGLMRLAGGPSESYNEQFF
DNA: TGTGCTAGTGGTTTGATGAGGCTAGCGGGGGGGCCATCAGAATCCTACAATGAGCAGTTCTTC

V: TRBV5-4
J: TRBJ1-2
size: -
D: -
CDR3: CASSFLGFGDYGYTF
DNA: TGTGCCAGCAGCTTTCTGGGTTTCGGTGACTATGGCTACACCTTC

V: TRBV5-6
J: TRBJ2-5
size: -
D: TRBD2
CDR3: CASRRTSGRETQYF
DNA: TGTGCCAGCAGGCGGACTAGCGGGCGGGAGACCCAGTACTTC

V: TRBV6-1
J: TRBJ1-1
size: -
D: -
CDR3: CASIKNSNTEAFF
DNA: TGTGCCAGCATAAAGAACTCGAACACTGAAGCTTTCTTT

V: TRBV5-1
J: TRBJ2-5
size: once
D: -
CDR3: CASSLAWGGETQYF
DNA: TGCGCCAGCAGCTTGGCCTGGGGTGGCGAGACCCAGTACTTC

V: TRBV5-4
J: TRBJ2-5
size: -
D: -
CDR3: CASSLSGAQETQYF
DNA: TGTGCCAGCAGCTTAAGTGGGGCCCAAGAGACCCAGTACTTC

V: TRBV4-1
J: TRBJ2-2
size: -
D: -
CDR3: CASSPRVADPGELFF
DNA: TGCGCCAGCAGCCCCCGAGTAGCTGATCCCGGGGAGCTGTTTTTT

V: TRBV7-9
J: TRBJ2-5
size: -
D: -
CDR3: CASSPHSLQAQETQYF
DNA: TGTGCCAGCAGCCCTCATAGCTTGCAGGCCCAAGAGACCCAGTACTTC

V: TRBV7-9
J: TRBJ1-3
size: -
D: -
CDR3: CASSWDADSGNTIYF
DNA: TGTGCCAGCAGCTGGGACGCAGACTCTGGAAACACCATATATTTT

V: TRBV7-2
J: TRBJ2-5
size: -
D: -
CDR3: CASSLGGGPWETQYF
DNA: TGTGCCAGCAGCTTGGGGGGGGGCCCGTGGGAGACCCAGTACTTC